What follows is one T cell receptor (beta chain) and its context. V was trimmed by 1 base and J by 3 bases, leaving 4 bases between them. Germline CDR1 and CDR2: MNHNS and SASEGT. This CDR3 has 12 residues. The data are from a study of blood T cell repertoires in COVID-19. Turning to the study itself: Material from acute and convalescent COVID-19 was sourced from the United States, Italy and Spain. The analysed material was cDNA or gDNA that came from T cells, B-cell-depleted T cells, or PBMCs.

As handled by the study authors: Scientists estimated how many nucleated cells there were by amplifying reference gene primers. The table came from immunoSEQ multiplex PCR; TCRdb's copy has only in-frame clones and leaves some out. Clone size and V and J calls were adopted from that table, with D and trimming inferred from the DNA. The table shows some 120,000 clones, with approximately 86% occurring only once. This TCR was recovered from a middle-aged man with acute or convalescent COVID-19. The specimen was peripheral blood. The chain carries TRBV6-1 and TRBJ2-7; D not certain. Here the CDR3 DNA reads TGTGCCAGCAGTGAAGGGAGCTACGAGCAGTACTTC. Amino acid sequence: CASSEGSYEQYF.